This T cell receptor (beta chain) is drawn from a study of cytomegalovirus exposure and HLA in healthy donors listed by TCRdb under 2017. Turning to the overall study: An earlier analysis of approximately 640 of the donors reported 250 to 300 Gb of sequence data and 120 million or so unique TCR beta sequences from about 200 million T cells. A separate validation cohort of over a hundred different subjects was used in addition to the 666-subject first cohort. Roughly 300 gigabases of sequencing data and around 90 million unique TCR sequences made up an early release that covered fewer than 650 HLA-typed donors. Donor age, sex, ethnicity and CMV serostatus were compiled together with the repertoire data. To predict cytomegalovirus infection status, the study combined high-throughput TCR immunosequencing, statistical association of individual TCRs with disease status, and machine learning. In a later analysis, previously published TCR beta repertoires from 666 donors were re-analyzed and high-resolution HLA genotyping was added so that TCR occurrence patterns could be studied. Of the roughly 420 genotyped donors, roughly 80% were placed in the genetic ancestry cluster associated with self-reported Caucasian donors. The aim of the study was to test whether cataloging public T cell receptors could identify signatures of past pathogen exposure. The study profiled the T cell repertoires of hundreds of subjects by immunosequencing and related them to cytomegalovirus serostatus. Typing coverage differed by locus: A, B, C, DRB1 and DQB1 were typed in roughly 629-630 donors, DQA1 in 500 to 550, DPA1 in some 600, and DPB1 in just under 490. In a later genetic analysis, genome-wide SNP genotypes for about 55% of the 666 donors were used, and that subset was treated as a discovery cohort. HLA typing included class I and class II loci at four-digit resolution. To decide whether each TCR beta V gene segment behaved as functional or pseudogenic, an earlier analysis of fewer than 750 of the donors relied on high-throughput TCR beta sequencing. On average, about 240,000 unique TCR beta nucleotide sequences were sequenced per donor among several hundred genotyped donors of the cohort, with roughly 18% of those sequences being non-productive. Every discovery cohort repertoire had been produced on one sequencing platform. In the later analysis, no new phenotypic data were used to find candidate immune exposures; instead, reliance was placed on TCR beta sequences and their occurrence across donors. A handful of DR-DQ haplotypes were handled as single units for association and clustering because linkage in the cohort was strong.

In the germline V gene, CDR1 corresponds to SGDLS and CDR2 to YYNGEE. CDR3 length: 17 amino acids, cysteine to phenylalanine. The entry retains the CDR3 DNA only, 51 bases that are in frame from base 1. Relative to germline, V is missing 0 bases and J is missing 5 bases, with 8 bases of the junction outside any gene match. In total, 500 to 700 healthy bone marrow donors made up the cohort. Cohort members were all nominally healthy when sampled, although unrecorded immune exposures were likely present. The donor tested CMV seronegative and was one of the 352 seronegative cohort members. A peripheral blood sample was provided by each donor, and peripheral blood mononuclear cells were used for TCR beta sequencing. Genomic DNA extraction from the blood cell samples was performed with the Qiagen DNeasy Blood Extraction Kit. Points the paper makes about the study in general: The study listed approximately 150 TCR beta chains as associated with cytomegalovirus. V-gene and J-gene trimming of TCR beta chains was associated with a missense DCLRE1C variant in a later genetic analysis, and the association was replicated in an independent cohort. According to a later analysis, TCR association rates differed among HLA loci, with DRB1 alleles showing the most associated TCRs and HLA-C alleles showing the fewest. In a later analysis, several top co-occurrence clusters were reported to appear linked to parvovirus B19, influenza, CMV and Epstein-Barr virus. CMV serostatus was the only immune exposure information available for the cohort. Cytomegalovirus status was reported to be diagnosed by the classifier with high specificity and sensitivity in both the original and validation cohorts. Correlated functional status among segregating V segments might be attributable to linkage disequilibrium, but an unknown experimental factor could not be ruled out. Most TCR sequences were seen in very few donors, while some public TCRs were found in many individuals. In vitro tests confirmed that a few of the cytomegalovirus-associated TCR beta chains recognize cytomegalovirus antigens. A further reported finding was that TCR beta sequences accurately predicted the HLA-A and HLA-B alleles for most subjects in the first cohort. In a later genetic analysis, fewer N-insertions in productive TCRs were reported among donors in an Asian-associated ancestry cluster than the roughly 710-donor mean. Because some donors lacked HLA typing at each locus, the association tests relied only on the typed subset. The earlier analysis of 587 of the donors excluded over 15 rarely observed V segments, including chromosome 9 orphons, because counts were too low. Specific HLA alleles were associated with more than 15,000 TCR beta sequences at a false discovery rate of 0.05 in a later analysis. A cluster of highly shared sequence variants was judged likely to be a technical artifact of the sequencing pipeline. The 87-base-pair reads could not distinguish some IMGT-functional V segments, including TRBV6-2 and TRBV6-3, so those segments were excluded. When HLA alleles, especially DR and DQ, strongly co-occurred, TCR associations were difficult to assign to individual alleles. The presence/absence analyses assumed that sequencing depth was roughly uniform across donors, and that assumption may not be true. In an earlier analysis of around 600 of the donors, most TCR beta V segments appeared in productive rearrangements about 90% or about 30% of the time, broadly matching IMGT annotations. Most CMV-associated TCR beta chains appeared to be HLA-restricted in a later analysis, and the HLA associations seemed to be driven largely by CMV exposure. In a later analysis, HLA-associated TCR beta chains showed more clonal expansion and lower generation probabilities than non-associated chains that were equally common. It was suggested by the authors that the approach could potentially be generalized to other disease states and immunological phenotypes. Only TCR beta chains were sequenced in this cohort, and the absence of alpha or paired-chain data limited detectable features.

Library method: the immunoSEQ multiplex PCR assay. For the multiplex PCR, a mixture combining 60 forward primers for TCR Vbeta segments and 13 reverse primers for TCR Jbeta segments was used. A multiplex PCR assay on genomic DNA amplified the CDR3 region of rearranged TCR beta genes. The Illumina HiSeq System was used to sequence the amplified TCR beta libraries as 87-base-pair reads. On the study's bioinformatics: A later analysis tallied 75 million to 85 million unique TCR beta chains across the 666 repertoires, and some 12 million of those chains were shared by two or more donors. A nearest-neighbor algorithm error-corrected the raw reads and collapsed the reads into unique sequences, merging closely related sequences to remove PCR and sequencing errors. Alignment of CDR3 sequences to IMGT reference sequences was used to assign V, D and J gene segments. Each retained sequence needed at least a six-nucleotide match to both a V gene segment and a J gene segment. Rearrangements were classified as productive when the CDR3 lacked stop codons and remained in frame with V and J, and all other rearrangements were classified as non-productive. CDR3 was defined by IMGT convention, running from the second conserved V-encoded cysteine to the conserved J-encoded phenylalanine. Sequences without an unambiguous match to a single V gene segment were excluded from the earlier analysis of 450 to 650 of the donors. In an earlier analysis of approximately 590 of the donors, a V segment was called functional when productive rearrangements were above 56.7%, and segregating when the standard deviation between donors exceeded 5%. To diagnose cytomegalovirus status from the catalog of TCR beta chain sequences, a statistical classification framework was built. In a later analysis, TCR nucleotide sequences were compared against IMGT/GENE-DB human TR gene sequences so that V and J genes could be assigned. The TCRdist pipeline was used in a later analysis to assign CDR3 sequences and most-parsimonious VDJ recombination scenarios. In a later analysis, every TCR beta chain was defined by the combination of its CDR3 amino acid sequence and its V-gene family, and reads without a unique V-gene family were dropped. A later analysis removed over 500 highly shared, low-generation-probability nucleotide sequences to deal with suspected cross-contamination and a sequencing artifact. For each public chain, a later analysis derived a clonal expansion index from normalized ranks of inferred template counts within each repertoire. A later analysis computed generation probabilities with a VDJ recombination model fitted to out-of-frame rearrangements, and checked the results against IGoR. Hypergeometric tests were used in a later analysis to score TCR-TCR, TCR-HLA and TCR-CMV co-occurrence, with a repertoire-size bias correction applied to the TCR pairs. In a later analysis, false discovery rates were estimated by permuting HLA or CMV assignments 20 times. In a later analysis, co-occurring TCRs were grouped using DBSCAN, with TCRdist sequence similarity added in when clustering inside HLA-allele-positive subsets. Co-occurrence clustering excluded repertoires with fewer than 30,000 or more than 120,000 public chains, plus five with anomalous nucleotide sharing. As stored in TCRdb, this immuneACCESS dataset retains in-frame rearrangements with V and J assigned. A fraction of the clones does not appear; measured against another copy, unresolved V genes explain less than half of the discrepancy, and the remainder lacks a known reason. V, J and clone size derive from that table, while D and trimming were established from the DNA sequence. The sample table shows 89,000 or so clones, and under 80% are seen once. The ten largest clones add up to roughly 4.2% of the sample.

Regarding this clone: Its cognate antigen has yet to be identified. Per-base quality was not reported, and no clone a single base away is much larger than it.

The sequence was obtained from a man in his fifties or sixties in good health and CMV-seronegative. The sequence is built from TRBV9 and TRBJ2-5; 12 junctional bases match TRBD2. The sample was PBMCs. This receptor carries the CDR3 CASSVGASGGAWETQYF. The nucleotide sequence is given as TGTGCCAGCAGCGTAGGGGCTAGCGGGGGGGCCTGGGAGACCCAGTACTTC.